This TCR beta chain appears in the sequencing data of a study of PD-L1 blockade in urothelial cancer. On the study more broadly: The patients first took atezolizumab at some point between 2014 and 2015, receiving 1,200 mg intravenously every 3 weeks. Twenty-five of the 29 patients were men with bladder-origin urothelial cancer.

To note about this clone: Its antigen is not known.

The study's findings and limits: Patients with durable benefit had greater blood expansion of tumor-associated TCR clones 3 weeks into treatment.

The germline V gene encodes CDR1 MNHEY and CDR2 SMNVEV (reference sequence). The CDR3 consists of 18 residues. Trimming cost V 3 bases and J 0 bases, with 15 bases left between them. The assay was immunoSEQ multiplex PCR, and TCRdb's table has in-frame clones only and misses some. The data contain tens of thousands of clones, 80% to 85% of them singletons. The clonotype comes from an older man with urothelial cancer. This rearrangement joins TRBV27 to TRBJ2-6; D perhaps matches TRBD1 (5 bases). The sequencing here drew on PBMCs, taken around atezolizumab (anti-PD-L1) treatment. CDR3 coding DNA: TGTGCCAGCAGTTTCCAGGGTCAACTCCTCTCTGGGGCCAACGTCCTGACTTTC. Protein product: CASSFQGQLLSGANVLTF.